This TCR beta chain was recorded in a study of PD-L1 blockade in urothelial cancer. About the study: Blood was tested 3 weeks (second dose) and 6 weeks into treatment.

Here immunoSEQ multiplex PCR was the method, and the copy in TCRdb shows in-frame clones only, minus some. This sample carries roughly 45,000 clones, nearly 90% of them seen once, and the ten largest clones take roughly 8.2%. Germline CDR1 and CDR2: MNHEY and SVGAGI. CDR3 length equals 13 residues. The ends lost 5 bases at V and 6 bases at J; junction bases unmatched: 4. The V gene is TRBV6-5, the J gene TRBJ2-3; 8 nucleotides align to TRBD1. The source was PBMCs, collected around atezolizumab (anti-PD-L1) treatment. The TCR originated in a man aged 55 to 70 with urothelial cancer. The CDR3 loop is CASSTDRGDTQYF. Written as DNA, the CDR3 is TGTGCCAGCAGTACCGACAGGGGTGATACGCAGTATTTT.